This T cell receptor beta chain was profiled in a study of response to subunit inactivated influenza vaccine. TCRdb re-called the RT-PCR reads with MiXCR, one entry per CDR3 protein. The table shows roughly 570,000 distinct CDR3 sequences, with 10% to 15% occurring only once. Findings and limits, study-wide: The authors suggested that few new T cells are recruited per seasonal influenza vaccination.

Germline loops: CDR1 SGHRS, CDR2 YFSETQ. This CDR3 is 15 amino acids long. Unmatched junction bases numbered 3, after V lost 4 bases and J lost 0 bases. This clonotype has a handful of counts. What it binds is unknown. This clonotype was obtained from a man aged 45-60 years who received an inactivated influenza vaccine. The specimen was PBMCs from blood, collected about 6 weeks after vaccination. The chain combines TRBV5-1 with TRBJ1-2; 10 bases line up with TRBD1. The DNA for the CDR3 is TGCGCCAGCAGCCGGGGACAGGGGCCTAACTATGGCTACACCTTC. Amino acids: CASSRGQGPNYGYTF.